The TCR beta chain under discussion was sequenced for a study of OX40 agonist ivuxolimab in advanced cancers. V was pared by 4 bases and J by 7 bases, with 5 bases of the junction left unmatched. The V gene's germline CDR1 is SGHNT and CDR2 YYREEE (reference sequence). This CDR3 is 15 amino acids long. Baseline, cycle 4 day 1, and cycle 7 day 1 were the blood sampling points. Study conclusions and caveats: Fewer expanded clones were found on average in CD4+ than in CD8+ T cells.

Using immunoSEQ multiplex PCR, the repertoire was profiled, and TCRdb retains in-frame clones only, with some absent. Seen here are more than 75,000 clones, about 88% observed once, and the top ten hold just under 1%. Details on this clone: Its antigen is currently unknown.

The source was CD4+ or CD8+ T cells sorted from blood, collected in a trial of the OX40 agonist ivuxolimab. The chain links TRBV5-4 to TRBJ2-1, with TRBD2 matching 13 bases. The TCR sequence derives from an adult with an advanced solid tumor such as melanoma, head and neck, liver or kidney cancer. The CDR3 here is CASSPGLAGSNEQFF. The CDR3 DNA reads as TGTGCCAGCAGCCCGGGACTAGCGGGGAGTAATGAGCAGTTCTTC.